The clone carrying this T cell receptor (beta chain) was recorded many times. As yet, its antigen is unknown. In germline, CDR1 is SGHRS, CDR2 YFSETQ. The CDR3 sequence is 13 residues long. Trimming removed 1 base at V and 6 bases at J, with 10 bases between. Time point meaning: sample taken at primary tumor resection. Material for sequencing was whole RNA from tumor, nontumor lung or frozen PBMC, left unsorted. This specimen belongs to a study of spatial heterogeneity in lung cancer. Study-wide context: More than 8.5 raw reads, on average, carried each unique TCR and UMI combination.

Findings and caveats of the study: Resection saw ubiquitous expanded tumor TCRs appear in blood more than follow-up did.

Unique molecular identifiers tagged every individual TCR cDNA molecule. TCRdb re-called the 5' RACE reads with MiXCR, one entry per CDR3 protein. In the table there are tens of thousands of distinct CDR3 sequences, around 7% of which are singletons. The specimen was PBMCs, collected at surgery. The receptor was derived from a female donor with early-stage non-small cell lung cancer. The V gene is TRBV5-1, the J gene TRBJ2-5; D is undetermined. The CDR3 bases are TGCGCCAGCAGCTTGTCGGAGTTGAAGACCCAGTACTTC. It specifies CASSLSELKTQYF.